Presented here are 26 T cell receptor beta chains from one specimen sequenced in a study of blood T cells in healthy people across ages. A second PCR, run for about 6 to 12 cycles, used a sample-barcoded 5' primer plus a J-beta primer mix. Via MiXCR, TCRdb re-called the 5' RACE reads, giving one row per CDR3 protein. The sample lists hundreds of thousands of distinct CDR3 sequences, around 21% occurring once. The sequenced material came from blood. Receptor source: a man between 70 and 80 years old in good health.

The chain's CDR3 is CAWSEEDTQYF. CDR3 bases: TGTGCCTGGAGTGAAGAAGATACGCAGTATTTT. The chain couples TRBV30 to TRBJ2-3; D unresolved. The CDR3 covers 11 residues. Germline V CDR1 and CDR2: GTSNPN, SVGIG (reference sequence). The V and J ends lost 1 base and 5 bases respectively, with 4 bases between them.

At least ten counts were recorded for this clonotype. The genes are TRBV9 and TRBJ2-1, with 12 bases lining up with TRBD2. The CDR3 runs 15 residues. Germline CDR1 is SGDLS and CDR2 is YYNGEE. Trimming removed 4 bases from V and 5 bases from J; junction bases left unmatched: 4. CDR3 coding DNA: TGTGCCAGCAGCCCCCGACTAGCGGGGGACAATGAGCAGTTCTTC. Its translation: CASSPRLAGDNEQFF.

This clonotype was detected a few times. The chain employs TRBV6-4 and TRBJ2-2; 10 bases line up with TRBD2. The J call may be wrong; the DNA end is better matched by TRBJ2-3. CDR1 MRHNA and CDR2 SNTAGT come from the germline V gene. This CDR3 has 14 residues. The CDR3 loop is CASSRTSGVDTQYF. CDR3 sequence (DNA): TGTGCCAGCAGCCGGACTAGCGGTGTCGATACGCAGTATTTT.

This clonotype was detected only a few times. The chain joins TRBV5-8 to TRBJ1-2; 8 nucleotides match TRBD1. With V trimmed by 3 bases and J by 7 bases, 8 bases remained unmatched. Germline V gene sequence: CDR1 SGHTS, CDR2 YDEGEE. The CDR3 spans 14 residues. CDR3 DNA sequence: TGTGCCAGCAGCTGGAATACAGGGGGTTCTGGCTACACCTTC. Protein sequence: CASSWNTGGSGYTF.

This sequence joins TRBV5-1 and TRBJ2-5, with 7 bases that match TRBD1. The last part of the DNA fits TRBJ2-1 better; the J call may be wrong. The CDR3 length is 11 residues. CDR1 and CDR2 (germline): SGHRS, YFSETQ. The CDR3 DNA reads TGCGCCAGCAGCGGTGGGGACAGGCAGTTCTTC. Translating it yields CASSGGDRQFF.

The chain joins TRBV10-3 to TRBJ2-5, with 9 bases identical to TRBD2. Germline trimming cut 2 bases from V and 6 bases from J; bases unmatched to any gene: 10. Per germline, CDR1 ENHRY and CDR2 SYGVKD. The CDR3 is 16 residues long. CDR3 DNA sequence: TGTGCCATCAGTGAGACCGGGACTAGCAACCACCAGACCCAGTACTTC. Protein product: CAISETGTSNHQTQYF.

In this sample, this clonotype turned up a few times. V gene TRBV20-1 combines with J gene TRBJ2-3; D not certain. The CDR3 extends over 15 amino acids. Trimming took off 5 bases at V and 0 bases at J, with 15 bases between the two ends. Germline CDR1 reads DFQATT; CDR2 reads SNEGSKA (reference sequence). The DNA of the CDR3 is TGCAGTGCTCATTCGGATGGAACTAGCACAGATACGCAGTATTTT. This gives the protein CSAHSDGTSTDTQYF.

This chain's CDR3 is CSAKTGGGNTEAFF. The CDR3 DNA sequence: TGCAGTGCAAAGACAGGGGGCGGGAACACTGAAGCTTTCTTT. This chain links TRBV20-1 with TRBJ1-1; TRBD1 matches at 10 bases. CDR3 size: 14 residues. The junction had 5 bases not matched to a gene; V was cut back by 6 bases and J by 1 base. In germline, CDR1 is DFQATT, CDR2 SNEGSKA (reference sequence).

A remark on this clonotype: Given the absence of the conserved phenylalanine or tryptophan at the CDR3 end, a read error is likely. The V and J genes are TRBV12-3 or TRBV12-4 and TRBJ2-1; TRBD2 matches 13 bases. With V trimmed by 4 bases and J by 6 bases, 3 bases remained unmatched. The CDR3 runs 15 residues. The CDR3 loop is CASSWTSGSPNEQFS. CDR3 sequence (DNA): TGTGCCAGCAGTTGGACTAGCGGGAGTCCCAATGAGCAGTTCTCC.

This clonotype was seen a handful of times. The J gene is TRBJ2-2, the V gene TRBV9, with 10 positions matching TRBD2. Trimming cost V 1 base and J 3 bases; bases outside gene matches: 6. Germline V gene sequence: CDR1 SGDLS, CDR2 YYNGEE. CDR3 length equals 17 residues. CDR3 sequence (DNA): TGTGCCAGCAGCGTACCTAGCGGGAGTTCAGACACCGGGGAGCTGTTTTTT. Its protein is CASSVPSGSSDTGELFF.

As regards this clonotype: The conserved final phenylalanine or tryptophan is absent from the CDR3, which likely points to a read error. This chain uses TRBV20-1 with TRBJ2-5, with 9 bases identical to TRBD1. V was pared by 1 base and J by 6 bases, with 6 bases of the junction left unmatched. CDR3 length: 14 amino acids. The germline CDR1 and CDR2 sequences are DFQATT and SNEGSKA (reference sequence). Here the CDR3 reads CSARVGTGLKTQYL. CDR3 in DNA: TGCAGTGCTAGAGTGGGGACAGGGTTAAAGACCCAGTACCTC.

This sequence joins TRBV6-2 or TRBV6-3 and TRBJ2-5, with D perhaps being TRBD1 or TRBD2 (5 bases each). Germline loops: CDR1 MNHEY, CDR2 SVGEGT. The CDR3 is 13 amino acids. Trimming took 8 bases from V and 7 from J, leaving 17 bases between them. The DNA for the CDR3 is TGTGCCAGCGCTGGGACGGCCGTTGGGACCCAGTACTTC. Amino acid sequence: CASAGTAVGTQYF.

This chain connects TRBV7-2 to TRBJ2-1; D may be TRBD2 (6 bases). The CDR3 totals 15 residues. From germline, CDR1 is SGHTA and CDR2 FQGNSA. Between the trimmed V and J ends, which lost 5 bases and 8 bases, there was a span of 19 bases. The CDR3 nucleotides are TGTGCCAGCAGCCTTAATGTGCCTAGCGTCGATGAGCAGTTCTTC. Translating gives CASSLNVPSVDEQFF.

The chain is built from TRBV4-1 and TRBJ1-1; TRBD1 might be the D (5 bases). The CDR3 is made up of 15 amino acids. The V gene's germline CDR1 is MGHRA and CDR2 YSYEKL. Trimming stripped 1 base from V and 5 bases from J, with 14 bases between. The CDR3 region is CASSQGWGTRTEAFF. The CDR3, as DNA: TGCGCCAGCAGCCAAGGGTGGGGGACCCGTACTGAAGCTTTCTTT.

This clonotype has at least ten counts. The rearrangement links TRBV10-3 to TRBJ2-3; 14 bases line up with TRBD2. With V trimmed by 5 bases and J by 5 bases, 3 bases remained unmatched. Germline assignment: CDR1 ENHRY and CDR2 SYGVKD. This CDR3 comprises 15 residues. The chain's CDR3 is CAISSGTSGRDTQYF. Here the CDR3 DNA reads TGTGCCATCAGTTCCGGGACTAGCGGGAGAGATACGCAGTATTTT.

The V and J genes are TRBV20-1 and TRBJ2-1; TRBD1 agrees at 7 bases. The CDR3 consists of 14 residues. The germline V gene encodes CDR1 DFQATT and CDR2 SNEGSKA (reference sequence). The V and J ends lost 5 bases and 3 bases, in that order; junction bases with no gene match: 7. DNA for the CDR3: TGCAGTGCTTCCGGGACAGTATACTACAATGAGCAGTTCTTC. Protein sequence: CSASGTVYYNEQFF.

In this sample, this clonotype turned up a few times. This rearrangement joins TRBV27 to TRBJ2-3, with a tentative D call TRBD1 (5 bases). The CDR3 totals 15 residues. Deletions cut 2 bases from V and 3 bases from J, with 12 bases between. Germline V lookup: CDR1 MNHEY, CDR2 SMNVEV (reference sequence). The CDR3 DNA reads as TGTGCCAGCAGTTTAACCCCAAGACAGACAGATACGCAGTATTTT. This translates into CASSLTPRQTDTQYF.

This clonotype came up a few times. The chain recombines TRBV6-6 with TRBJ2-7, with a tentative D call TRBD2 (6 bases). The CDR3 loop spans 16 amino acids. Germline V CDR1 and CDR2: MNHNY, SVGAGI (reference sequence). V dropped 0 bases and J dropped 0 bases, with 12 bases sitting between them. CDR3 in amino acids: CASSYSREDSSYEQYF. In nucleotides, the CDR3 is TGTGCCAGCAGTTACTCGAGGGAGGATAGCTCCTACGAGCAGTACTTC.

This sequence joins TRBV28 and TRBJ2-1, with D perhaps TRBD2 (6 bases). The CDR3 consists of 13 residues. Trimming removed 6 bases from V and 9 bases from J, with 15 bases in between. The germline CDR1 and CDR2 sequences are MDHEN and SYDVKM. The CDR3 DNA reads TGTGCCAGCAGCCAGGAGGGGCGGGGTGAGCAGTTCTTC. Protein: CASSQEGRGEQFF.

This clonotype was picked up many times. This sequence joins TRBV20-1 and TRBJ2-1; D remains ambiguous. This CDR3 spans 11 amino acids. Germline V CDR1 and CDR2: DFQATT, SNEGSKA (reference sequence). Trimming shortened V by 1 base and J by 7 bases, and 5 bases separated the two germline ends. The CDR3 spells CSARGVNEQFF. As DNA, the CDR3 is TGCAGTGCTAGAGGCGTGAATGAGCAGTTCTTC.

The sample holds a few counts of this clonotype. V usage is TRBV5-1 and J usage is TRBJ2-1, with TRBD2 as a possible D gene (5 bases). The germline V gene has CDR1 SGHRS and CDR2 YFSETQ. The CDR3 consists of 15 residues. V was pared by 1 base and J by 2 bases, with 10 bases between. The CDR3 coding sequence is TGCGCCAGCAGCTTGAGGGCGGGTCCCTACAATGAGCAGTTCTTC. Translation: CASSLRAGPYNEQFF.

The sample holds a few counts of this clonotype. This chain uses TRBV9 with TRBJ2-5, with TRBD2 matching 7 bases. The tail of the sequence fits TRBJ2-1 better, so the J call may be wrong. The V gene's germline CDR1 is SGDLS and CDR2 YYNGEE. The CDR3 is made up of 15 amino acids. The CDR3 here is CASSVGVGGPHEQFF. CDR3 DNA: TGTGCCAGCAGCGTAGGTGTGGGAGGGCCCCATGAGCAGTTCTTC.

This clonotype was picked up a small number of times. The gene calls are TRBV15 and TRBJ2-5; 10 positions match TRBD2. V gave up 7 bases and J gave up 2 bases; unmatched junction bases: 7. CDR3 length equals 15 residues. Germline lookup yields CDR1 LNHNV and CDR2 YYDKDF (reference sequence). The CDR3 DNA follows: TGTGCCACCAACCCGGGACTAGCGAAACAAGAGACCCAGTACTTC. Translation gives CATNPGLAKQETQYF.

CDR3 loop: CASSVISTGANTGELFF. The CDR3 DNA reads TGTGCCAGCAGCGTAATATCGACGGGAGCGAACACCGGGGAGCTGTTTTTT. The rearrangement uses TRBV9 and TRBJ2-2, with D possibly matching TRBD2 (6 bases). The germline V and J ends were trimmed by 1 base and 0 bases, with 13 bases remaining between them. Germline V gives CDR1 SGDLS, CDR2 YYNGEE. The CDR3 consists of 17 residues.

This clonotype turned up a few times. The chain joins TRBV5-5 to TRBJ2-7; 7 bases agree with TRBD1. Trimming cost V 4 bases and J 1 base; bases outside gene matches: 8. Germline V gene sequence: CDR1 SGHKS, CDR2 YYEKEE (reference sequence). This CDR3 has 15 amino acids. This CDR3 reads CASSPGQASSYEQYF. For the CDR3, the DNA is TGTGCCAGCAGCCCAGGACAGGCCTCTTCCTACGAGCAGTACTTC.

The gene calls are TRBV27 and TRBJ1-5; D uncertain. Trimming removed 0 bases at V and 7 bases at J, with 10 bases between. The CDR3 is made up of 14 amino acids. In germline, CDR1 is MNHEY, CDR2 SMNVEV (reference sequence). The CDR3 region is CASSLSGGWQPQHF. Written as DNA, the CDR3 is TGTGCCAGCAGTTTATCTGGAGGGTGGCAGCCCCAGCATTTT.